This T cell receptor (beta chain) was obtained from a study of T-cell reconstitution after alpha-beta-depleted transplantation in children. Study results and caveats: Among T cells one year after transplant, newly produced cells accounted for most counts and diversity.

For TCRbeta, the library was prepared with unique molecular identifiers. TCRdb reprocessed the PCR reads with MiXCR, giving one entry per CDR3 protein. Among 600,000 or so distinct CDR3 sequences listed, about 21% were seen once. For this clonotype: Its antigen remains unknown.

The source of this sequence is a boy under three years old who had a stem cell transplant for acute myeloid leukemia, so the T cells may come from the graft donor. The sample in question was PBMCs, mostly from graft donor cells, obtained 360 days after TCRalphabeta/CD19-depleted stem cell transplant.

In DNA, the CDR3 is TGCAGCGTTAAGGATGCACGGGCTGCAAACACAGATACGCAGTATTTT. Translated, it gives CSVKDARAANTDTQYF. The chain recombines TRBV29-1 with TRBJ2-3; D not resolved. Germline CDR1 and CDR2: SQVTM and ANQGSEA. The CDR3 contains 16 residues. V was cut by 5 bases and J by 2 bases, with 20 bases left in between.